This passage covers 31 T cell receptor beta chains from one sample sequenced in a study of blood T cell repertoires in COVID-19. The assay was immunoSEQ multiplex PCR, and TCRdb's table has in-frame clones only and misses some. The sample has 200,000 to 300,000 clones, about four fifths seen once; the top ten hold approximately 3.5%. What was sequenced was peripheral blood. The receptors derive from a woman in her late teens or twenties with acute or convalescent COVID-19.

The chain joins TRBV5-1 to TRBJ2-3; D perhaps matches TRBD2 (6 bases). The V end was cut by 4 bases, the J end by 1 base, with 19 bases between. CDR3 length: 17 residues. Looked up from germline, CDR1 is SGHRS and CDR2 is YFSETQ. CDR3 region: CASSPSKGRDGTDTQYF. As DNA, the CDR3 is TGCGCCAGCAGCCCGTCCAAAGGGCGGGATGGCACAGATACGCAGTATTTT.

The V gene is TRBV13, the J gene TRBJ2-7, with D unclear. The V and J ends lost 3 bases and 3 bases respectively, with 3 bases between them. The CDR3 totals 11 residues. Germline V gives CDR1 PRHDT, CDR2 FYEKMQ (reference sequence). Here the CDR3 reads CASSFSYEQYF. The DNA of the CDR3 is TGTGCCAGCAGCTTCAGCTACGAGCAGTACTTC.

This CDR3 reads CASSSKYRGAGISPLHF. CDR3 nucleotides: TGTGCCAGCAGTTCGAAATACAGGGGAGCTGGAATTTCACCCCTCCACTTT. The rearrangement joins TRBV28 to TRBJ1-6; 7 positions match TRBD1. CDR3 length: 17 amino acids. Germline V gene lookup returns CDR1 MDHEN and CDR2 SYDVKM. The trim removed 4 bases at V and 9 bases at J, leaving 15 bases unmatched.

This chain joins TRBV9 and TRBJ1-1; 10 bases align to TRBD1. Germline-derived CDR1 and CDR2 are SGDLS and YYNGEE. The CDR3 sequence is 17 residues long. V lost 2 bases, J lost 4 bases, and 11 bases stayed unmatched. The CDR3 region has the DNA TGTGCCAGCAGCGTTCTTGGGGGACAGGGGTCGGGCACTGAAGCTTTCTTT. It yields the protein CASSVLGGQGSGTEAFF.

The chain combines TRBV15 with TRBJ1-6, with unresolved D. Trimming took off 5 bases at V and 7 bases at J, with 15 bases between the two ends. The CDR3 consists of 15 residues. Germline CDR1 is LNHNV and CDR2 is YYDKDF (reference sequence). CDR3 sequence reads: CATSSSRNENSPLHF. The CDR3 coding sequence is TGTGCCACCAGCTCCTCCAGGAATGAGAATTCACCCCTCCACTTT. The full variable domain, completed using reference TRBV15 and TRBJ1-6, is DAMVIQNPRYQVTQFGKPVTLSCSQTLNHNVMYWYQQKSSQAPKLLFHYYDKDFNNEADTPDNFQSRRPNTSFCFLDIRSPGLGDTAMYLCATSSSRNENSPLHFGNGTRLTVT.

V usage is TRBV6-5 and J usage is TRBJ2-1; 8 bases map to TRBD1. CDR3 length equals 15 residues. Trimming removed 7 bases from V and 2 bases from J; junction bases left unmatched: 7. Germline CDR1 MNHEY, CDR2 SVGAGI. CDR3 sequence (DNA): TGTGCCAGCACCGAAGACAGGGGCCCCTACAATGAGCAGTTCTTC. Amino acids: CASTEDRGPYNEQFF.

In its sample, this clone was seen once. The chain carries TRBV20-1 and TRBJ1-4; D not resolved. The CDR3 has 14 residues. Trimming took off 3 bases at V and 5 bases at J, with 13 bases between the two ends. The germline V gene encodes CDR1 DFQATT and CDR2 SNEGSKA (reference sequence). Here the CDR3 reads CSASLAGKNEKLFF. CDR3 coding DNA: TGCAGTGCTAGTCTCGCCGGGAAAAATGAAAAACTGTTTTTT.

The CDR3, as DNA: TGTGCCAGCAGCCTGGACCCAGAGGGCTATGGCTACACCTTC. It codes for CASSLDPEGYGYTF. The chain carries TRBV9 and TRBJ1-2; no firm D call. The V end was cut by 4 bases, the J end by 4 bases, with 14 bases between. This CDR3 region has 14 residues. Germline CDR1 SGDLS, CDR2 YYNGEE.

Note on this clone: One end of the junction is discordant with germline, which a read error may explain. The chain has TRBV7-7 and TRBJ2-1; 10 bases are a match to TRBD2. Germline V gives CDR1 SSHAT, CDR2 FNYEAQ (reference sequence). The CDR3 loop spans 16 amino acids. The CDR3 region has the DNA TGTGCTAGCAGCTTAAGGACTAGCGGCATTAACGATGAGCAGTTCTTC. Its translation: CASSLRTSGINDEQFF.

The rearrangement joins TRBV30 to TRBJ1-2; D call uncertain. The V end was cut by 0 bases, the J end by 3 bases, with 11 bases between. The CDR3 has 14 amino acids. Germline V gives CDR1 GTSNPN, CDR2 SVGIG (reference sequence). CDR3 sequence: CAWSVLLSHYGYTF. Here the CDR3 DNA reads TGTGCCTGGAGTGTTTTACTAAGCCACTATGGCTACACCTTC.

V and J are TRBV28 and TRBJ1-5; possibly TRBD1 for D (5 bases). The CDR3 has 15 amino acids. The V gene lost 1 base and the J gene lost 0 bases, with 7 bases spanning the gap. Per the germline V gene, CDR1 is MDHEN and CDR2 is SYDVKM. DNA of the CDR3: TGTGCCAGCAGTTTATCGGGGGATAGCAATCAGCCCCAGCATTTT. It specifies CASSLSGDSNQPQHF.

J is TRBJ1-4 and V is TRBV5-6; TRBD1 aligns across 8 bases. Germline CDR1 SGHDT, CDR2 YYEEEE. Germline trimming cut 2 bases from V and 7 bases from J; bases unmatched to any gene: 10. This CDR3 has 16 amino acids. CDR3 in amino acids: CASSLAPTGVGEKLFF. The DNA of the CDR3 is TGTGCCAGCAGCTTAGCTCCGACAGGGGTGGGTGAAAAACTGTTTTTT.

This chain links TRBV23-1 with TRBJ2-7, with D perhaps TRBD2 (6 bases). TRBV23-1 is reported as an ORF; its role is uncertain. The CDR3 totals 16 residues. Trimming stripped 6 bases from V and 4 bases from J, with 22 bases between. The CDR3 DNA is TGCGCCAGCAGGTGGAGGGGAAGGCGGGACCAATACGAGCAGTACTTC. Its protein is CASRWRGRRDQYEQYF.

The gene calls are TRBV19 and TRBJ2-1; 10 bases match TRBD1. The ends lost 2 bases at V and 7 bases at J; junction bases unmatched: 5. Germline CDR1 LNHDA, CDR2 SQIVND (reference sequence). The CDR3 spans 15 residues. The CDR3 protein is CASSITGQGWNEQFF. The DNA of the CDR3 is TGTGCCAGTAGTATAACGGGACAGGGGTGGAATGAGCAGTTCTTC.

J is TRBJ2-1 and V is TRBV19; 9 bases fit TRBD2. J gave up 9 bases and V 0 bases, and 9 bases lay outside the gene matches. The germline CDR1 and CDR2 sequences are LNHDA and SQIVND (reference sequence). The CDR3 runs 16 residues. CDR3 region: CASSIDLGGRASEQFF. CDR3 DNA: TGTGCCAGTAGTATAGATCTTGGCGGGAGGGCCAGTGAGCAGTTCTTC.

The J gene is TRBJ1-1, the V gene TRBV15, with 8 bases matching TRBD1. CDR1 and CDR2 from the germline V gene are LNHNV and YYDKDF (reference sequence). The junction had 4 bases not matched to a gene; V was cut back by 2 bases and J by 5 bases. The CDR3 sequence is 14 residues long. In DNA form, the CDR3 reads TGTGCCACCAGCAGAACCAGGGGGCATACTGAAGCTTTCTTT. The encoded protein is CATSRTRGHTEAFF.

The CDR3 protein is CASTLGTGGNEKLFF. The CDR3 DNA reads as TGTGCCAGCACCTTGGGGACAGGGGGTAATGAAAAACTGTTTTTT. The rearrangement uses TRBV7-9 and TRBJ1-4, with 11 bases matching TRBD1. Germline-derived CDR1 and CDR2 are SEHNR and FQNEAQ (reference sequence). The ends lost 7 bases at V and 4 bases at J; junction bases unmatched: 5. CDR3 length: 15 amino acids.

This clone appeared a single time. The chain employs TRBV12-3 or TRBV12-4 and TRBJ2-1, with D unresolved. V dropped 3 bases and J dropped 11 bases, with 8 bases sitting between them. The CDR3 length is 11 residues. CDR3 region: CASSLRTKQFF. CDR3 in DNA: TGTGCCAGCAGTTTGAGAACGAAGCAGTTCTTC.

The chain has TRBV11-3 and TRBJ1-3; the match to TRBD1 covers 8 bases. This CDR3 has 13 residues. From germline, CDR1 is SGHNT and CDR2 YENEEA. V shed 5 bases and J 4 bases; nucleotides not matched to a gene: 1. CDR3 sequence: CASSGQGGNTIYF. The CDR3 DNA reads TGTGCCAGCAGCGGACAGGGCGGAAACACCATATATTTT.

The chain combines TRBV11-2 with TRBJ2-5; 7 bases match TRBD1. The CDR3 runs 14 residues. CDR1 is SGHAT, CDR2 FQNNGV, per germline. V was clipped by 2 bases and J by 2 bases; unmatched bases: 2. In nucleotides, the CDR3 is TGTGCCAGCAGCTTATGGGACAGTCAAGAGACCCAGTACTTC. This codes for CASSLWDSQETQYF.

A few counts support this clone. The genes are TRBV7-8 and TRBJ1-5; TRBD1 might be the D (5 bases). Trimming stripped 5 bases from V and 2 bases from J, with 13 bases between. The CDR3 is made up of 15 amino acids. CDR1 is SGHVS and CDR2 is FQNEAQ in the germline V gene. The DNA of the CDR3 is TGTGCCAGCAGCCGGGGGGGGGAAGGCAATCAGCCCCAGCATTTT. Its protein product is CASSRGGEGNQPQHF.

This rearrangement joins TRBV29-1 to TRBJ2-7; TRBD1 matches 7 bases. The CDR3 sequence is 12 residues long. Germline loops: CDR1 SQVTM, CDR2 ANQGSEA. J gave up 6 bases and V 5 bases, and 7 bases lay outside the gene matches. In DNA, the CDR3 is TGCAGCGTTAGGGGCGACAGGGCCGAGCAGTACTTC. Its translation: CSVRGDRAEQYF.

The sample holds a few counts of this clone. In DNA form, the CDR3 reads TGTGCCAGCAGCACAGAGTTCTCTGGAAACACCATATATTTT. The encoded protein is CASSTEFSGNTIYF. The V gene is TRBV7-2, the J gene TRBJ1-3; D is undetermined. Germline assignment: CDR1 SGHTA and CDR2 FQGNSA. The CDR3 runs to 14 residues. V was pared by 5 bases and J by 0 bases, with 8 bases between.

The rearrangement joins TRBV6-2 or TRBV6-3 to TRBJ2-7, with 7 bases lining up with TRBD2. This CDR3 is built from 11 residues. V lost 4 bases to trimming and J lost 13 bases; unmatched junction nucleotides: 7. Per the germline V gene, CDR1 is MNHEY and CDR2 is SVGEGT. CDR3 DNA sequence: TGTGCCAGCAGTTCCCCTAGCGGTATTTACTTC. It encodes CASSSPSGIYF.

The gene calls are TRBV18 and TRBJ2-3, with a tentative D call TRBD2 (5 bases). CDR3 length equals 14 residues. V was cut by 6 bases and J by 1 base, with 11 bases left in between. Germline CDR1 reads KGHSH; CDR2 reads LQKENI. The CDR3 region has the DNA TGTGCCAGCTCCGGGGTCGGTGGCACAGATACGCAGTATTTT. It specifies CASSGVGGTDTQYF.

The genes are TRBV11-2 and TRBJ2-5, with TRBD1 matching over 8 bases. Germline lookup yields CDR1 SGHAT and CDR2 FQNNGV. CDR3 length equals 15 residues. V shed 5 bases, J shed 2 bases, and the junction held 7 bases outside the gene matches. In DNA, the CDR3 is TGTGCCAGCAGCAGAGGACAGGGAACTCAAGAGACCCAGTACTTC. As protein: CASSRGQGTQETQYF.

Only a few counts were recorded for this clone. The V call is TRBV7-8, the J call TRBJ2-7, with 8 nucleotides matching TRBD2. Germline CDR1 and CDR2: SGHVS and FQNEAQ. The CDR3 consists of 18 residues. Unmatched junction bases numbered 13, after V lost 0 bases and J lost 3 bases. CDR3 loop: CASSLAVLRGLVDYEQYF. The CDR3 DNA reads TGTGCCAGCAGCTTAGCCGTTTTAAGGGGACTAGTGGACTACGAGCAGTACTTC.

The gene calls are TRBV7-8 and TRBJ2-4, with D perhaps matching TRBD1 (6 bases). CDR3 length: 14 amino acids. CDR1 is SGHVS, CDR2 FQNEAQ, per germline. Trimming removed 1 base from V and 6 bases from J, with 10 bases in between. CDR3 region: CASSLVRGGNIQYF. CDR3 bases: TGTGCCAGCAGCTTAGTCAGGGGTGGAAACATTCAGTACTTC.

This rearrangement joins TRBV6-5 to TRBJ2-7; perhaps TRBD2 as D (6 bases). The CDR3 is 15 amino acids. Trimming left V 6 bases short and J 5 bases short, with 20 bases between. Germline V CDR1 and CDR2: MNHEY, SVGAGI. As DNA, the CDR3 is TGTGCCAGCAGCCCGAGCCGGGAGTGGGACCACGAGCAGTACTTC. It encodes CASSPSREWDHEQYF.

The gene calls are TRBV30 and TRBJ2-7; TRBD2 matches at 9 bases. The CDR3 is 15 amino acids. CDR1 is GTSNPN and CDR2 is SVGIG in the germline V gene (reference sequence). The J segment lost 4 bases and the V segment lost 0 bases, leaving 7 bases of the junction unmatched. The CDR3 reads CAWSVTAGGPYEQYF. CDR3 DNA: TGTGCCTGGAGTGTAACCGCGGGAGGGCCTTACGAGCAGTACTTC.

This clone was counted between two and nine times. This CDR3 is also generated by other DNA sequences in the sample. The chain links TRBV7-9 to TRBJ2-1; TRBD1 aligns across 7 bases. The CDR3 is made up of 15 amino acids. Germline CDR1 and CDR2: SEHNR and FQNEAQ (reference sequence). The V gene end was trimmed by 4 bases and the J gene end by 4 bases; junction bases not matched to a gene: 7. The CDR3 reads CASSSTGDPYNEQFF. In nucleotides, the CDR3 is TGTGCCAGCAGCTCAACAGGGGACCCTTACAATGAGCAGTTCTTC.